These 5 T cell receptor beta chains came from one sample sequenced in a study of blood T cells in healthy people across ages. Primers used in a second PCR of roughly 7 to 12 cycles were a sample-barcoded 5' primer and a J-beta primer mix. Via MiXCR, TCRdb re-called the 5' RACE reads, giving one row per CDR3 protein. The data hold 1.4 million or so distinct CDR3 sequences, with roughly 43% observed a single time. The sequencing sample was made of blood. Source of these receptors: a woman aged 18-35 years in good health.

J is TRBJ2-3 and V is TRBV20-1, with no clear D. The CDR3 consists of 17 residues. V lost 1 base to trimming and J lost 1 base, with 18 bases between them. CDR1 and CDR2 (germline): DFQATT, SNEGSKA (reference sequence). As DNA, the CDR3 is TGCAGTGCTAGAGGGTATTGGCCCCCCGGACGCACAGATACGCAGTATTTT. Protein product: CSARGYWPPGRTDTQYF.

This chain links TRBV30 with TRBJ2-5; D is ambiguous. From germline, CDR1 is GTSNPN and CDR2 SVGIG (reference sequence). Trimming stripped 2 bases from V and 5 bases from J, with 12 bases between. The CDR3 runs to 13 residues. The DNA for the CDR3 is TGTGCCTGGAGTTCCACCCTGGGGGAGACCCAGTACTTC. It specifies CAWSSTLGETQYF.

This clonotype was picked up many times. The chain has TRBV7-3 and TRBJ2-7; 10 nucleotides match TRBD1. The germline V gene has CDR1 SGHTA and CDR2 FQGTGA. The CDR3 runs 15 residues. J was trimmed by 0 bases and V by 3 bases; bases with no gene match: 2. CDR3: CASSFGTGASYEQYF. Written as DNA, the CDR3 is TGTGCCAGCAGCTTTGGGACAGGGGCCTCCTACGAGCAGTACTTC.

In this sample, this clonotype turned up many times. This chain connects TRBV29-1 to TRBJ2-7; unclear D gene. Germline V gene sequence: CDR1 SQVTM, CDR2 ANQGSEA. V was pared by 5 bases and J by 3 bases, with 2 bases between. This CDR3 has 9 amino acids. Written as DNA, the CDR3 is TGCAGCGTTAGCTACGAGCAGTACTTC. It translates to CSVSYEQYF.

The chain links TRBV4-3 to TRBJ1-2; the D is unclear. The CDR3 runs to 13 residues. V lost 4 bases and J lost 2, with 8 bases in between. The germline CDR1 and CDR2 sequences are LGHNA and YSLEER. Here the CDR3 reads CASSPRKNYGYTF. The CDR3 DNA sequence: TGCGCCAGCAGCCCACGTAAGAACTATGGCTACACCTTC.